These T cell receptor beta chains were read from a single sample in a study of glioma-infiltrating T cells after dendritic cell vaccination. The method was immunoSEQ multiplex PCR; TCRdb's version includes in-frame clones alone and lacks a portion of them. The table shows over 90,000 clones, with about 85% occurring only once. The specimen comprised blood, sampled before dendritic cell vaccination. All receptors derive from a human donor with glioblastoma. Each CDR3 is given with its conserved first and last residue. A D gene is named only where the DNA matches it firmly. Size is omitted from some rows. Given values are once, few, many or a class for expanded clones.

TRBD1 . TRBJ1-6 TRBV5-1 CASSYRTGGDSPLHF TGCGCCAGCAGCTACAGGACAGGGGGCGATTCACCCCTCCACTTT
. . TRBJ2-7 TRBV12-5 CASGLSSDEQYF TGTGCTAGTGGTTTGAGTAGCGACGAGCAGTACTTC
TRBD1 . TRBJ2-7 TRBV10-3 CAVRGTGSSYEQYF TGTGCCGTCCGGGGGACAGGGAGCTCCTACGAGCAGTACTTC
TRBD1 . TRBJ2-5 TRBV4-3 CASSQGQIQETQYF TGCGCCAGCAGCCAGGGACAGATACAAGAGACCCAGTACTTC
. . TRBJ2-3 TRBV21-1 CASRKTWLAGSTDTQYF TGTGCCAGCAGGAAAACGTGGCTAGCGGGGAGCACAGATACGCAGTATTTT
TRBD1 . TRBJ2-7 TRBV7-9 CASSLAVPGTERYF TGTGCCAGCAGCTTAGCAGTTCCCGGGACAGAACGGTACTTC
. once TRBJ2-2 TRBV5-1 CASSLRGNPVDTGELFF TGCGCCAGCAGCTTAAGAGGAAACCCCGTCGACACCGGGGAGCTGTTTTTT
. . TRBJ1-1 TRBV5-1 CASSLAAGEFTEAFF TGCGCCAGCAGCTTGGCGGCGGGAGAGTTCACTGAAGCTTTCTTT
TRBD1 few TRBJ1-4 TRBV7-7 CASSLTGAEKLFF TGTGCTAGCAGCTTGACAGGGGCTGAAAAACTGTTTTTT
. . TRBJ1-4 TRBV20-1 CSATRGEKLFF TGCAGTGCTACCCGGGGGGAAAAACTGTTTTTT
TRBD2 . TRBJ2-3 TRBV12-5 CASGSSGGSDTQYF TGTGCTAGTGGCTCTAGCGGGGGGTCCGATACGCAGTATTTT
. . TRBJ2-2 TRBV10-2 CASSDRGRTGELFF TGCGCCAGCAGTGACAGGGGACGGACCGGGGAGCTGTTTTTT
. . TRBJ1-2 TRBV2 CASRMDRYTDYGYTF TGTGCCAGCAGAATGGACAGATACACCGACTATGGCTACACCTTC
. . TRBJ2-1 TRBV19 CASSITGIPYNEQFF TGTGCCAGTAGTATCACAGGAATTCCCTACAATGAGCAGTTCTTC
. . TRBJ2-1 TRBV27 CASSYLGQKMNEQFF TGTGCCAGCAGTTATCTTGGGCAGAAAATGAATGAGCAGTTCTTC
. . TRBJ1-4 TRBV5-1 CASSPSESTNEKLFF TGCGCCAGCAGCCCCTCAGAATCAACTAATGAAAAACTGTTTTTT
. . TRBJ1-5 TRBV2 CASRSRVSNQPQHF TGTGCCAGCAGATCCAGGGTAAGCAATCAGCCCCAGCATTTT
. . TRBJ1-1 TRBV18 CASSPPSSDSEAFF TGTGCCAGCTCACCACCGAGTTCCGACAGTGAAGCTTTCTTT
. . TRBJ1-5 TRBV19 CAAQGRNQPQHF TGTGCCGCTCAGGGCCGCAATCAGCCCCAGCATTTT
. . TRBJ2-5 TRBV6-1 CASRRPTGETQYF TGTGCCAGCAGGCGCCCCACCGGAGAGACCCAGTACTTC
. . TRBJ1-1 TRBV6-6 CASSYGVDTEAFF TGTGCCAGCAGTTACGGAGTGGACACTGAAGCTTTCTTT
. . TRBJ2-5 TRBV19 CASSSRGETQYF TGTGCCAGTAGTAGCAGGGGAGAGACCCAGTACTTC
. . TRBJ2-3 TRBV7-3 CASSPGISTDTQYF TGTGCCAGCAGCCCGGGGATATCCACAGATACGCAGTATTTT
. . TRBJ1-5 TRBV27 CASSLRGFKDFGNQPQHF TGTGCCAGCAGTTTAAGGGGTTTTAAGGATTTTGGCAATCAGCCCCAGCATTTT
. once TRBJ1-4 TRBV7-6 CASSPPEAVLPGEKLFF TGTGCCAGCAGCCCCCCCGAGGCAGTCCTGCCGGGTGAAAAACTGTTTTTT
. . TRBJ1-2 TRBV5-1 CASSENYGYTF TGCGCCAGCAGTGAGAACTATGGCTACACCTTC
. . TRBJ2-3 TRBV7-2 CASSPSWDTQYF TGTGCCAGCAGTCCTAGCTGGGATACGCAGTATTTT